This T cell receptor (beta chain) was recovered during a study of regulatory T cells in long-lasting Graves disease. Study background: Antithyroid drugs had been given to newly diagnosed Graves' patients for under 3 months. Regarding the study as a whole: Persistent disease was characterized by preferential usage of TRBV28, TRBJ1-2 and TRBJ2-5.

This clonotype occurred many times. What it recognizes is unknown. Libraries of TCR beta came from iRepertoire HTBI primers plus Arm-PCR of CDR3 regions. Each CDR3 protein is one row after TCRdb ran MiXCR on the multiplex PCR reads. The sample lists roughly 420,000 distinct CDR3 sequences, 15% occurring once. Germline V gene sequence: CDR1 DFQATT, CDR2 SNEGSKA (reference sequence). CDR3 length equals 13 residues. V was pared by 5 bases and J by 6 bases, with 17 bases between. Time point: newly diagnosed GD, antithyroid drugs for less than 3 months. Extracted RNA from PBMCs served as the source of the TCR library.

The sequencing here drew on peripheral blood mononuclear cells (PBMCs), taken at new diagnosis, from a patient treated with antithyroid drugs. V is TRBV20-1 and J is TRBJ2-7; perhaps TRBD2 as D (6 bases). The sequence was collected from a female donor with Graves disease. CDR3 sequence: CSAVGTSSFEQYF. The CDR3 DNA sequence: TGCAGTGCTGTGGGTACTAGCAGTTTCGAGCAGTACTTC.